Each of the 5 T cell receptor beta chains below was sequenced from the same sample in a study of radiation and T cells in renal cell carcinoma. Noted time point: blood 2 weeks post-SBRT. The treatment here: 15 Gy SBRT to primary tumor, nephrectomy 4 weeks later. Produced via immunoSEQ multiplex PCR; TCRdb's table is partial and in-frame only. Among 120,000 or so clones, around 82% were seen once, and the ten largest hold roughly 5.9%. Source: blood, taken from a patient whose treatment included radiotherapy and nephrectomy. The receptors shown here come from a man over 45 with renal cell carcinoma.

Notes on this clone: Other DNA sequences in the sample encode the same CDR3. This sequence joins TRBV5-4 and TRBJ2-3; D may match TRBD1 or TRBD2 (6 bases each). From germline, CDR1 is SGHNT and CDR2 YYREEE (reference sequence). The CDR3 runs 15 residues. V gave up 0 bases and J gave up 1 base, with 9 bases separating them. CDR3 residues: CASSLAGAGTDTQYF. As DNA, the CDR3 is TGTGCCAGCAGCTTGGCGGGGGCCGGCACAGATACGCAGTATTTT.

The chain is built from TRBV4-3 and TRBJ2-2, with 8 bases that match TRBD2. The CDR3 consists of 15 residues. Germline V gives CDR1 LGHNA, CDR2 YSLEER. V trimming: 0 bases; J trimming: 7 bases; junction bases outside the gene matches: 4. CDR3 loop: CASSQDQGTSGELFF. As DNA, the CDR3 is TGCGCCAGCAGCCAAGATCAGGGGACTAGCGGGGAGCTGTTTTTT.

CDR3 region: CASSTAGEGGLFF. CDR3 bases: TGCGCCAGCAGCACCGCTGGGGAGGGTGGACTGTTTTTT. The gene calls are TRBV5-1 and TRBJ1-4; the D is unclear. The CDR3 is 13 residues long. Between the trimmed V and J ends, which lost 4 bases and 13 bases, there was a span of 17 bases. The germline CDR1 and CDR2 sequences are SGHRS and YFSETQ. Supplemented by reference TRBV5-1 and TRBJ1-4, the full variable domain reads KAGVTQTPRYLIKTRGQQVTLSCSPISGHRSVSWYQQTPGQGLQFLFEYFSETQRNKGNFPGRFSGRQFSNSRSEMNVSTLELGDSALYLCASSTAGEGGLFFGSGTQLSVL.

The V call is TRBV4-1, the J call TRBJ2-2; 10 bases agree with TRBD2. Germline CDR1 MGHRA, CDR2 YSYEKL. Trimming removed 4 bases from V and 3 bases from J; junction bases left unmatched: 8. The CDR3 contains 17 residues. For the CDR3, the DNA is TGCGCCAGCAGCCTAGCGGGAGGCTTTTCCTACACCGGGGAGCTGTTTTTT. Protein product: CASSLAGGFSYTGELFF.

The V and J genes are TRBV27 and TRBJ2-1; 12 nucleotides agree with TRBD2. V trimming: 6 bases; J trimming: 0 bases; junction bases outside the gene matches: 3. Germline lookup yields CDR1 MNHEY and CDR2 SMNVEV (reference sequence). The CDR3 totals 16 residues. The CDR3 bases are TGTGCCAGCAGCCTACTAGCGGGAGGCTCCTACAATGAGCAGTTCTTC. Translation: CASSLLAGGSYNEQFF.